This T cell receptor (beta chain) was profiled in a study of T cells expressing NK-cell markers. Overall study context: The authors derived TCR beta repertoires from sorted CD3+CD56+NKG2C+, CD3+CD56+NKG2C- and CD3+CD56-NKG2C+ T cells.

Reprocessing the 5' RACE reads, TCRdb reports a single entry for every CDR3 protein and omits DNA. This repertoire includes fewer than 550,000 distinct CDR3 sequences. Study findings and constraints: Expanded clones of NKG2C+ T cells had an unclear HCMV specificity. Where several donors were concerned, these clonotypes also led the CD3+CD56-NKG2C+ fraction.

Remarks on this clonotype: Its antigen is undetermined.

The germline V gene has CDR1 DFQATT and CDR2 SNEGSKA (reference sequence). The CDR3 loop spans 15 amino acids. Sequencing was performed on blood T cells: a sorted CD56 or NKG2C T cell subset, CD4+ or CD8+ T cells, or bulk PBMC T cells (not recorded which). The TCR comes from a woman aged 50 to 65 in good health. V gene TRBV20-1 combines with J gene TRBJ1-2; TCRdb designates TRBD1, a call that cannot be tested without DNA. The CDR3 spells CSARDPDNEFYGYTF.